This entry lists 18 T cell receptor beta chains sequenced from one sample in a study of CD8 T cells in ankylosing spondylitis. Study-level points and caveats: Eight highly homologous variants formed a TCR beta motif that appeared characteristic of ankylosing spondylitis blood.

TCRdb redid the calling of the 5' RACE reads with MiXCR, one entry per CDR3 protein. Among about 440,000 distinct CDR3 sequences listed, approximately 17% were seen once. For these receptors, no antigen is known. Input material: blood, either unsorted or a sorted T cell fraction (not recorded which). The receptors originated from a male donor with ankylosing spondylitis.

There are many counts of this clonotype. The CDR3 spells CSAPPGAGEETQYF. The CDR3 nucleotides read TGCAGTGCCCCCCCTGGGGCAGGGGAAGAGACCCAGTACTTC. The rearrangement joins TRBV20-1 to TRBJ2-5; the D gene is possibly TRBD1 (6 bases). V was pared by 6 bases and J by 3 bases, with 17 bases between. Germline assignment: CDR1 DFQATT and CDR2 SNEGSKA (reference sequence). This CDR3 is 14 amino acids long.

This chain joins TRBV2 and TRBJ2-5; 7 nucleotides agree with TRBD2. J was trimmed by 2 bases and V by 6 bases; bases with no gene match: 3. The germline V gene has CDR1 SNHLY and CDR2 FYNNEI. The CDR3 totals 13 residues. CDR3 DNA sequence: TGTGCCAGCAGACCGGGGGGACAAGAGACCCAGTACTTC. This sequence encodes CASRPGGQETQYF.

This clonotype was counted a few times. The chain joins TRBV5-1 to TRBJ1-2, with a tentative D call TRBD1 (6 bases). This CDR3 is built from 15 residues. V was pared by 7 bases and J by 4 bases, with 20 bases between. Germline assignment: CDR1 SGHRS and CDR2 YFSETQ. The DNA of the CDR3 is TGCGCCAGCGGATACTCAGGGGACCCCATCTATGGCTACACCTTC. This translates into CASGYSGDPIYGYTF.

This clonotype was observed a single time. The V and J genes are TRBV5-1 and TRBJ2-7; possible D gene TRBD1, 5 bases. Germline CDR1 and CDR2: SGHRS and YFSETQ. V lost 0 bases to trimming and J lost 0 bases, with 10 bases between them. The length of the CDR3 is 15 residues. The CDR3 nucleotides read TGCGCCAGCAGCTTGGGACCCACAGGCTCCTACGAGCAGTACTTC. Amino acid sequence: CASSLGPTGSYEQYF.

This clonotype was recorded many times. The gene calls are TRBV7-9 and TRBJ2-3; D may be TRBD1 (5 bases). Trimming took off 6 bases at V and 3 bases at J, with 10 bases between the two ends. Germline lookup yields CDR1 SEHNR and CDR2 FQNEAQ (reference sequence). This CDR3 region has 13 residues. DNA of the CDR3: TGTGCCAGCAGTCAACAGGTTACAGATACGCAGTATTTT. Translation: CASSQQVTDTQYF.

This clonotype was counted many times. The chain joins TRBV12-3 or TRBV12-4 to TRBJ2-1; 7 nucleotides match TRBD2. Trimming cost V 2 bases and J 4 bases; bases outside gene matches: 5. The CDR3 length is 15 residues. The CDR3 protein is CASSLYGGGYNEQFF. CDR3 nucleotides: TGTGCCAGCAGTTTATATGGGGGGGGTTACAATGAGCAGTTCTTC.

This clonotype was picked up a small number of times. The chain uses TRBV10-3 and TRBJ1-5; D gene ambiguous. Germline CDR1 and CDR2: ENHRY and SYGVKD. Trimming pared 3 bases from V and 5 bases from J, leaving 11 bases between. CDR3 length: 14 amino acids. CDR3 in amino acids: CAISDTETYQPQHF. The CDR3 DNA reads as TGTGCCATCAGTGATACCGAAACCTATCAGCCCCAGCATTTT.

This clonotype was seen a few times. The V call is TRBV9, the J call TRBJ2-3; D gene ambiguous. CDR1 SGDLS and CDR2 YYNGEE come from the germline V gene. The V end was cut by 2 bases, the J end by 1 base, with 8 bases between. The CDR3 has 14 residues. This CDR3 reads CASSVSGRTDTQYF. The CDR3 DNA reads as TGTGCCAGCAGCGTCTCCGGGCGCACAGATACGCAGTATTTT. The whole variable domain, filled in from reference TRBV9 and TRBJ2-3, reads DSGVTQTPKHLITATGQRVTLRCSPRSGDLSVYWYQQSLDQGLQFLIQYYNGEERAKGNILERFSAQQFPDLHSELNLSSLELGDSALYFCASSVSGRTDTQYFGPGTRLTVL.

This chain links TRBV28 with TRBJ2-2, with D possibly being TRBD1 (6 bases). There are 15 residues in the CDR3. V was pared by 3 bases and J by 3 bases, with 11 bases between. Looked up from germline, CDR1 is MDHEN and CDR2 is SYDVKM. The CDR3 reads CASSFLDRDTGELFF. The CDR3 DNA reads TGTGCCAGCAGTTTTTTGGACAGAGACACCGGGGAGCTGTTTTTT.

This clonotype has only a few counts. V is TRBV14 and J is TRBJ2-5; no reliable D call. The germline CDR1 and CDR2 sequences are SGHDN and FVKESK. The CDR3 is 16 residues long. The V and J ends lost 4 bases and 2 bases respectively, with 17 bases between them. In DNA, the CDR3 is TGTGCCAGCAGCCCCACAATAATTAGCAATCAAGAGACCCAGTACTTC. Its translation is CASSPTIISNQETQYF.

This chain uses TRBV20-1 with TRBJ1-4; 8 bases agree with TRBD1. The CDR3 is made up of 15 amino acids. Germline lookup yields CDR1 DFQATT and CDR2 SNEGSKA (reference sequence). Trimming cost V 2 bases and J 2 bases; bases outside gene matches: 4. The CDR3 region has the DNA TGCAGTGCTAGAAAGGGACAGGCGACTAATGAAAAACTGTTTTTT. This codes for CSARKGQATNEKLFF.

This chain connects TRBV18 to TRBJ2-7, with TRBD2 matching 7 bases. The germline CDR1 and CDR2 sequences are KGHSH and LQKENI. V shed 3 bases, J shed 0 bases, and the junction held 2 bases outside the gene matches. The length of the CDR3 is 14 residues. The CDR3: CASSPGLSSYEQYF. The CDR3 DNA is TGTGCCAGCTCACCGGGACTATCCTCCTACGAGCAGTACTTC.

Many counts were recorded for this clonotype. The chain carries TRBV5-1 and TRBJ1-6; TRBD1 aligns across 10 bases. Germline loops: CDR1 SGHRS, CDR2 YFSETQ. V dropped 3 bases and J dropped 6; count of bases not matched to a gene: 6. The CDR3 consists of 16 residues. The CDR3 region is CASSSSGTGVNSPLHF. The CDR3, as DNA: TGCGCCAGCAGCTCTTCCGGGACAGGGGTTAATTCACCCCTCCACTTT. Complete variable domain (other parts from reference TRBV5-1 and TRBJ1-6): KAGVTQTPRYLIKTRGQQVTLSCSPISGHRSVSWYQQTPGQGLQFLFEYFSETQRNKGNFPGRFSGRQFSNSRSEMNVSTLELGDSALYLCASSSSGTGVNSPLHFGNGTRLTVT.

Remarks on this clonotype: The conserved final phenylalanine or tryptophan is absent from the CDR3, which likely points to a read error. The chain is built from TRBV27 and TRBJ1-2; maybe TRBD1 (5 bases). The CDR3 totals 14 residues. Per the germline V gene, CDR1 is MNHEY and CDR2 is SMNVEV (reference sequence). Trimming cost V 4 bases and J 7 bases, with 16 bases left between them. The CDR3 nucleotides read TGTGCCAGCAGTTCCAGGGCTAAGGAGGGTGGCTACACCTAC. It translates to CASSSRAKEGGYTY.

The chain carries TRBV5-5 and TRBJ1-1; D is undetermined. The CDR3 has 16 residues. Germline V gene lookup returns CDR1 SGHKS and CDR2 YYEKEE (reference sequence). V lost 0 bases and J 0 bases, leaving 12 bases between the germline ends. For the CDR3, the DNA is TGTGCCAGCAGCTTGGATCCATCGGGATTGAACACTGAAGCTTTCTTT. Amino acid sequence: CASSLDPSGLNTEAFF.

CDR3 DNA: TGTGCCAGCAGCCCCCAGAGGACAGGGAACACTGAAGCTTTCTTT. It translates to CASSPQRTGNTEAFF. This rearrangement joins TRBV11-2 to TRBJ1-1, with 7 nucleotides matching TRBD1. Losses at the gene ends were 5 bases for V and 1 base for J; bases not matched to a gene: 7. Per the germline V gene, CDR1 is SGHAT and CDR2 is FQNNGV. CDR3 size: 15 residues.

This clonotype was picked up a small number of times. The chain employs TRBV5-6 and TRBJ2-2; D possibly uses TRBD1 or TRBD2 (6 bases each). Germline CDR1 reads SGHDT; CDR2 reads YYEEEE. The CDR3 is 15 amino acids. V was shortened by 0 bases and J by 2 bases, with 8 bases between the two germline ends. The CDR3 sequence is CASSLDGGNTGELFF. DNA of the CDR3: TGTGCCAGCAGCTTGGACGGGGGCAACACCGGGGAGCTGTTTTTT.

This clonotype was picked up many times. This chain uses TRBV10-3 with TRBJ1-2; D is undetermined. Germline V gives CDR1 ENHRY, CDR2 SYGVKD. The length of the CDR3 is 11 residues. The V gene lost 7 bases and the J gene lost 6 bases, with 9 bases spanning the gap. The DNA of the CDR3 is TGTGCCATCACGCCCTCCGATGGCTACACCTTC. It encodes CAITPSDGYTF.